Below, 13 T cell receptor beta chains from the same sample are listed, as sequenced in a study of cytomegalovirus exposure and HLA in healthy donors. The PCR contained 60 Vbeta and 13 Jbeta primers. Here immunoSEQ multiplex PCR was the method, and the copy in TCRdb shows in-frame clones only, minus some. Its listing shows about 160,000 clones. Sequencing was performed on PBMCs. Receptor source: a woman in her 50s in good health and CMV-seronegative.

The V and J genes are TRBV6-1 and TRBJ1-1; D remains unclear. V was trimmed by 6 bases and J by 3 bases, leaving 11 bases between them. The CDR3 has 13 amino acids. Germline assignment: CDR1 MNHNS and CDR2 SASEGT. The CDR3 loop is CASRLAAYTEAFF. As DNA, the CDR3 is TGTGCCAGCAGACTTGCGGCCTACACTGAAGCTTTCTTT.

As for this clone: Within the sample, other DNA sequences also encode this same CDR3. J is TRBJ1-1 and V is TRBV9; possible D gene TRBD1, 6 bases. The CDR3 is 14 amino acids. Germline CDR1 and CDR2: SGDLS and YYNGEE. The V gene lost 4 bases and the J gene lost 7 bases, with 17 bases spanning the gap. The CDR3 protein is CASSIRGGDGEAFF. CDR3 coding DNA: TGTGCCAGCAGCATAAGGGGGGGAGATGGTGAAGCTTTCTTT.

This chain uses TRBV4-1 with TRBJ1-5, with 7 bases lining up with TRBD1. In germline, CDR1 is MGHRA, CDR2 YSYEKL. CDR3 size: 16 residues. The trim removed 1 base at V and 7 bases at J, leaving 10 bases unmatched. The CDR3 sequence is CASSQGGRGQRQPQHF. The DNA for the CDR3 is TGCGCCAGCAGCCAAGGCGGGAGGGGGCAAAGACAGCCCCAGCATTTT.

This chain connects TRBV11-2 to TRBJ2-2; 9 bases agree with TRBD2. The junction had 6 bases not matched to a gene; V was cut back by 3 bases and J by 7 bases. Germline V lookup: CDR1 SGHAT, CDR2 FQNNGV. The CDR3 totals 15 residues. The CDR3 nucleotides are TGTGCCAGCAGCTTTGTACTAGCGGGCGGCGGGGAGCTGTTTTTT. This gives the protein CASSFVLAGGGELFF. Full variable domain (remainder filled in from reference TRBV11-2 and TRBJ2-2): EAGVAQSPRYKIIEKRQSVAFWCNPISGHATLYWYQQILGQGPKLLIQFQNNGVVDDSQLPKDRFSAERLKGVDSTLKIQPAKLEDSAVYLCASSFVLAGGGELFFGEGSRLTVL.

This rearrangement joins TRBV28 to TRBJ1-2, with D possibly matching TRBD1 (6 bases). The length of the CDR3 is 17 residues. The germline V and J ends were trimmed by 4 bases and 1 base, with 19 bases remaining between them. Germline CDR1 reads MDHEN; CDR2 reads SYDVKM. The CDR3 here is CASSSGGQTRHNYGYTF. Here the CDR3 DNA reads TGTGCCAGCAGTTCAGGAGGACAGACGCGTCATAACTATGGCTACACCTTC.

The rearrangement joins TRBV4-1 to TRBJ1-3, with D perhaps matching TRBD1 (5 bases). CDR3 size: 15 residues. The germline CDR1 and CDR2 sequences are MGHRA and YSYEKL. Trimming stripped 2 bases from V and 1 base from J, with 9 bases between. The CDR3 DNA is TGCGCCAGCAGCCAACAGGGTATGTCTGGAAACACCATATATTTT. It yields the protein CASSQQGMSGNTIYF.

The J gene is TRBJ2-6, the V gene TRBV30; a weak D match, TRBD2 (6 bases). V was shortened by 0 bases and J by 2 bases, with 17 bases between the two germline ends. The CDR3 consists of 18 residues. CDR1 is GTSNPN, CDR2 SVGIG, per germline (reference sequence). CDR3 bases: TGTGCCTGGAGTGTACGGCCTTTGGAGGGCCCTGGGGCCAACGTCCTGACTTTC. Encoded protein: CAWSVRPLEGPGANVLTF.

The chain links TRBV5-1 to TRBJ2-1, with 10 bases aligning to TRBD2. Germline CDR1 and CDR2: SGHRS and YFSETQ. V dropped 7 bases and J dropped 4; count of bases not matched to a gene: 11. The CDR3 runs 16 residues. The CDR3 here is CASYGSLAGEYNEQFF. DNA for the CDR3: TGCGCCAGCTATGGTAGCCTAGCGGGGGAATACAATGAGCAGTTCTTC.

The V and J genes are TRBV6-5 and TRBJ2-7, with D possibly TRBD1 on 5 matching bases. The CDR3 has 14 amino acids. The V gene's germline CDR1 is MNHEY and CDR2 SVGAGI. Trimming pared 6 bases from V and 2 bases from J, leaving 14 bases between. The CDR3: CASSWGQWAYEQYF. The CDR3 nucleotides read TGTGCCAGCAGCTGGGGCCAGTGGGCCTACGAGCAGTACTTC.

In DNA form, the CDR3 reads TGCGCCAGCAGCTACCAACTAGCTCCCGGGGAGACCCAGTACTTC. This sequence encodes CASSYQLAPGETQYF. V is TRBV4-1 and J is TRBJ2-5; perhaps TRBD2 as D (6 bases). V lost 5 bases and J 5 bases, leaving 18 bases between the germline ends. Per the germline V gene, CDR1 is MGHRA and CDR2 is YSYEKL. CDR3 size: 15 residues.

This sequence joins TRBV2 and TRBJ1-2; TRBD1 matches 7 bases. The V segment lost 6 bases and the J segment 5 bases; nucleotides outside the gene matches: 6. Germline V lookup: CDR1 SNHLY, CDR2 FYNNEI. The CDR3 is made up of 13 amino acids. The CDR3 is CASRAGTAYGYTF. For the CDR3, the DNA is TGTGCCAGCAGGGCCGGGACAGCATATGGCTACACCTTC.

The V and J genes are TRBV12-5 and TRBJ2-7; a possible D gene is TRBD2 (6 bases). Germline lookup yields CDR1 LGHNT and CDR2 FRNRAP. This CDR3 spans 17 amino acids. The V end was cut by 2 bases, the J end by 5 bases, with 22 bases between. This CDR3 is CASGLITLEGMRNEQYF. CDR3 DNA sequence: TGTGCTAGTGGTTTGATCACCCTGGAGGGTATGCGGAACGAGCAGTACTTC.

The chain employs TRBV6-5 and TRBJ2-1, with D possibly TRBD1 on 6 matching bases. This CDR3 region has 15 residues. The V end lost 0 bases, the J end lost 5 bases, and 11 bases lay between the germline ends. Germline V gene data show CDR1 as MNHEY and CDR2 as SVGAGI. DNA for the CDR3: TGTGCCAGCAGTTACTCTTGGGGGCCCAACAATGAGCAGTTCTTC. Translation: CASSYSWGPNNEQFF.